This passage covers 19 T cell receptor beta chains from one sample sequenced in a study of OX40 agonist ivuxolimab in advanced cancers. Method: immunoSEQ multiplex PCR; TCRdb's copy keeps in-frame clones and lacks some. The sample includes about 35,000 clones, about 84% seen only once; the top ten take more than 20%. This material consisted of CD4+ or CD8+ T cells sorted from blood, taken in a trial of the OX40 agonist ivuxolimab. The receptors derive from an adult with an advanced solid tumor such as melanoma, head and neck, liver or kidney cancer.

The CDR3 nucleotides read TGCGCCAGCAGCTTGAAATTCCCGGCGGACACCATATATTTT. It is translated as CASSLKFPADTIYF. The genes are TRBV5-1 and TRBJ1-3, with unresolved D. Germline CDR1 and CDR2: SGHRS and YFSETQ. CDR3 length: 14 residues. V was shortened by 1 base and J by 8 bases, with 13 bases between the two germline ends.

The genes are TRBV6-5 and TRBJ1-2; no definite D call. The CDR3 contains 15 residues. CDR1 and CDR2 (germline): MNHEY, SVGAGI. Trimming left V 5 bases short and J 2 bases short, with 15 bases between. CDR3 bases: TGTGCCAGCAGTGCGGACGAAGGATCCAACTATGGCTACACCTTC. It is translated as CASSADEGSNYGYTF.

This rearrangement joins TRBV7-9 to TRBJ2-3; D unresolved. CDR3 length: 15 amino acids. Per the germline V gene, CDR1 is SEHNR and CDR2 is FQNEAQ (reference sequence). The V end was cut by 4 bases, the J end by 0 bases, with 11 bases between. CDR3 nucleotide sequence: TGTGCCAGCAGCTCCAGGACCACTAGCACAGATACGCAGTATTTT. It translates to CASSSRTTSTDTQYF.

As DNA, the CDR3 is TGTGCCAGCAGCTCGGGGAATGAAGAGACCCAGTACTTC. Its protein is CASSSGNEETQYF. This sequence joins TRBV5-4 and TRBJ2-5, with D maybe TRBD2 (5 bases). The CDR3 covers 13 residues. Trimming pared 3 bases from V and 3 bases from J, leaving 9 bases between. Germline values: CDR1 SGHNT, CDR2 YYREEE (reference sequence).

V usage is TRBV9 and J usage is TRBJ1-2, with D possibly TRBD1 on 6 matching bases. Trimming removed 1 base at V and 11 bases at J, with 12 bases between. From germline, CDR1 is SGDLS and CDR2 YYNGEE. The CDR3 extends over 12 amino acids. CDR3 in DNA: TGTGCCAGCAGCGTAAGCCAGGGGCGTTACACCTTC. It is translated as CASSVSQGRYTF.

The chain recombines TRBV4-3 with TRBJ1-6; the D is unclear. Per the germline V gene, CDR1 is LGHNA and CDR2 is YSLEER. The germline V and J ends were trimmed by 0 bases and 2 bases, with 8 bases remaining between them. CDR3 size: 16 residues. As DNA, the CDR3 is TGCGCCAGCAGCCAAGATCGGACGGCCTATAATTCACCCCTCCACTTT. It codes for CASSQDRTAYNSPLHF.

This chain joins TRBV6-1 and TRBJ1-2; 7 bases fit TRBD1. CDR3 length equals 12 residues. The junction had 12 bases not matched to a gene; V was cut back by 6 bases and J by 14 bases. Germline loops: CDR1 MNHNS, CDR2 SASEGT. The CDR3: CASSPYPGTATF. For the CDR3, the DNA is TGTGCCAGCAGCCCATACCCCGGGACAGCTACCTTC.

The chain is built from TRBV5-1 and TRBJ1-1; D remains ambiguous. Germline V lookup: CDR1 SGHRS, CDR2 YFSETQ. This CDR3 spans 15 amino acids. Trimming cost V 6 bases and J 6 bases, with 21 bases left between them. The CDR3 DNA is TGCGCCAGCAAGGTCGGGGTAGGACCATTAGCTGAAGCTTTCTTT. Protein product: CASKVGVGPLAEAFF.

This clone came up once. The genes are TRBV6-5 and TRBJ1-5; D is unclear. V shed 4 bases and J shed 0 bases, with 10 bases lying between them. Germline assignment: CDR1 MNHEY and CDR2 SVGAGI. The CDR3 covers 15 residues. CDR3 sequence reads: CASSSSSYSNQPQHF. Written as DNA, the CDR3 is TGTGCCAGCAGTTCCAGTTCCTATAGCAATCAGCCCCAGCATTTT.

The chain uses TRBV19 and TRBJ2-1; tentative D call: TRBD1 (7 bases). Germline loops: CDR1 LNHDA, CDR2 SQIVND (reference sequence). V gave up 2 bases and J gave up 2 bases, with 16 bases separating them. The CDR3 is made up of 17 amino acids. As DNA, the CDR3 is TGTGCCAGTAGTATAACGTGGGGGGACAGTACCTACAATGAGCAGTTCTTC. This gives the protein CASSITWGDSTYNEQFF.

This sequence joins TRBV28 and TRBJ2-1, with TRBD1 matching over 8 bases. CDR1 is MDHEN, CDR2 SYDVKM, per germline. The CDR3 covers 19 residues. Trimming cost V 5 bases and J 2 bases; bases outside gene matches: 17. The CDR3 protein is CASSLGQGIIGNTYNEQFF. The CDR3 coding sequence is TGTGCCAGCAGTCTAGGACAGGGTATTATCGGAAACACCTACAATGAGCAGTTCTTC.

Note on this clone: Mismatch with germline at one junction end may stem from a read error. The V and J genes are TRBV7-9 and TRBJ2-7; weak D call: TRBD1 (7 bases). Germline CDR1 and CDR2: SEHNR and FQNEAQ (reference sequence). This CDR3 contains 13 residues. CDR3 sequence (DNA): TGTGCCAGCAGCTTAGGTGGGGGGCCGGGACAGTGGTTC. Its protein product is CASSLGGGPGQWF.

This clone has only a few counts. CDR3 loop: CASSSGQIYEQYF. The CDR3 region has the DNA TGTGCCAGCAGCTCGGGACAAATCTACGAGCAGTACTTC. V usage is TRBV7-6 and J usage is TRBJ2-7, with D perhaps TRBD1 (6 bases). The germline V gene encodes CDR1 SGHVS and CDR2 FNYEAQ. There are 13 residues in the CDR3. The V and J ends lost 4 bases and 3 bases respectively, with 10 bases between them.

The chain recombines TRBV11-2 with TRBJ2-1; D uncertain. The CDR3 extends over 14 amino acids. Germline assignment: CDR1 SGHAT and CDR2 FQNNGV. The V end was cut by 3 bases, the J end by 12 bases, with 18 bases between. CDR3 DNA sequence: TGTGCCAGCAGCTTGGATGGCTGGCCCCCAGTGCAGTTCTTC. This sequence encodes CASSLDGWPPVQFF.

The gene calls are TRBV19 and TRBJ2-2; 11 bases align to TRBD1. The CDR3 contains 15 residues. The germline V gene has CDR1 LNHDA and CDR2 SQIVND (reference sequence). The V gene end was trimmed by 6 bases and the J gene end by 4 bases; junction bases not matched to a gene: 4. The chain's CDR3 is CASRKDRGLTGELFF. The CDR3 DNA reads TGTGCCAGTAGAAAGGACAGGGGGCTCACCGGGGAGCTGTTTTTT.

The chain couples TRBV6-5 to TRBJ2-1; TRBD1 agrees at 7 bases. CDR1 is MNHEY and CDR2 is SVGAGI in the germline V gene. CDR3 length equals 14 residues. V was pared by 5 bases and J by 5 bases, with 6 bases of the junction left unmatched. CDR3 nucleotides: TGTGCCAGCAGTGAAGGGACAGCCAACAATGAGCAGTTCTTC. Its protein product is CASSEGTANNEQFF.

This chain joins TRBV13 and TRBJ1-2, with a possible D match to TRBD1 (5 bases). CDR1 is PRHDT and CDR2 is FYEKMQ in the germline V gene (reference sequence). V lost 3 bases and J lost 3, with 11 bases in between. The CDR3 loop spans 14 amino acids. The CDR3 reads CASSLGTGDYGYTF. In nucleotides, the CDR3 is TGTGCCAGCAGCTTGGGGACGGGCGACTATGGCTACACCTTC.

The CDR3 reads CASSITPSGNEQFF. DNA of the CDR3: TGTGCCAGTAGTATCACGCCTAGCGGGAATGAGCAGTTCTTC. The chain uses TRBV19 and TRBJ2-1; 8 bases fit TRBD2. From germline, CDR1 is LNHDA and CDR2 SQIVND (reference sequence). The CDR3 contains 14 residues. After removal of 3 bases from V and 7 bases from J, the junction contained 5 bases not matched to a gene.

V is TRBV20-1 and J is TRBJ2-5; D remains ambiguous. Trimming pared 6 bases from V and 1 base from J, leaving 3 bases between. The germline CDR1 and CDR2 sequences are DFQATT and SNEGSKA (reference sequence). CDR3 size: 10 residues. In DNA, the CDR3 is TGCAGTGCCCTCCAAGAGACCCAGTACTTC. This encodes CSALQETQYF.